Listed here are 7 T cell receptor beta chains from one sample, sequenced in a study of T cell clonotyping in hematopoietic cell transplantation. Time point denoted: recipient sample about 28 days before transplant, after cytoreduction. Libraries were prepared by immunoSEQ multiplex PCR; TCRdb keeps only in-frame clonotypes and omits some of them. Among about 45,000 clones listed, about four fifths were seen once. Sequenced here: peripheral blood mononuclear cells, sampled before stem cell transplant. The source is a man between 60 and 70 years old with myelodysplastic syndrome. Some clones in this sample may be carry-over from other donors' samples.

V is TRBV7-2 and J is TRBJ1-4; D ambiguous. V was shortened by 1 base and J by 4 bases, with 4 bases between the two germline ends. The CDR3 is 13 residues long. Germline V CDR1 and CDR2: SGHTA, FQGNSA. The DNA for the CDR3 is TGTGCCAGCAGCTTAGGACGTAATGAAAAACTGTTTTTT. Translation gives CASSLGRNEKLFF. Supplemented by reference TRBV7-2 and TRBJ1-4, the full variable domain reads GAGVSQSPSNKVTEKGKDVELRCDPISGHTALYWYRQSLGQGLEFLIYFQGNSAPDKSGLPSDRFSAERTGGSVSTLTIQRTQQEDSAVYLCASSLGRNEKLFFGSGTQLSVL.

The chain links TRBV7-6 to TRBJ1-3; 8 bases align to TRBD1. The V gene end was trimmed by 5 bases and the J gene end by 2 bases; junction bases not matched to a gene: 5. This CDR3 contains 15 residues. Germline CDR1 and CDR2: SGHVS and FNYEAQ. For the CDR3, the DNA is TGTGCCAGCAGCCTCGACAGGGGCGCTGGAAACACCATATATTTT. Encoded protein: CASSLDRGAGNTIYF. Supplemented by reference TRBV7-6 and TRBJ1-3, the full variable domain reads GAGVSQSPRYKVTKRGQDVALRCDPISGHVSLYWYRQALGQGPEFLTYFNYEAQQDKSGLPNDRFSAERPEGSISTLTIQRTEQRDSAMYRCASSLDRGAGNTIYFGEGSWLTVV.

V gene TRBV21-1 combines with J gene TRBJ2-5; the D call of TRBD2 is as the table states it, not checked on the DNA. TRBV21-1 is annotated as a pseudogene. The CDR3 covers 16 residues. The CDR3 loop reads CASSKVTGGHRETQYF. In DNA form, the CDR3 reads TGTGCCAGCAGCAAAGTAACGGGGGGGCACCGCGAGACCCAGTACTTC.

Here the CDR3 reads CASSITGLEQYF. The CDR3 bases are TGCGCCAGCAGCATCACAGGGCTTGAGCAGTACTTC. The chain is built from TRBV5-1 and TRBJ2-7; D is possibly TRBD1 (6 bases). The CDR3 totals 12 residues. Trimming took 4 bases from V and 7 from J, leaving 12 bases between them. Germline V gene data show CDR1 as SGHRS and CDR2 as YFSETQ.

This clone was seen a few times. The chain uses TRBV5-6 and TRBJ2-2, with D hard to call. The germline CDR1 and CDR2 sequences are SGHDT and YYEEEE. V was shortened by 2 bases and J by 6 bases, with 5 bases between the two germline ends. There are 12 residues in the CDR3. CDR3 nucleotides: TGTGCCAGCAGCTTCGGAGCCGGGGAGCTGTTTTTT. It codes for CASSFGAGELFF. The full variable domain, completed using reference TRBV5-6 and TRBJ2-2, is DAGVTQSPTHLIKTRGQQVTLRCSPKSGHDTVSWYQQALGQGPQFIFQYYEEEERQRGNFPDRFSGHQFPNYSSELNVNALLLGDSALYLCASSFGAGELFFGEGSRLTVL.

This CDR3 reads CATSSQGAQGNTIYF. The CDR3 coding sequence is TGTGCCACCAGCTCCCAGGGGGCTCAGGGAAACACCATATATTTT. The gene calls are TRBV27 and TRBJ1-3; 8 bases line up with TRBD1. V lost 10 bases and J lost 4; bases outside the gene matches: 12. This CDR3 contains 15 residues. The germline gives CDR1 MNHEY, CDR2 SMNVEV (reference sequence).

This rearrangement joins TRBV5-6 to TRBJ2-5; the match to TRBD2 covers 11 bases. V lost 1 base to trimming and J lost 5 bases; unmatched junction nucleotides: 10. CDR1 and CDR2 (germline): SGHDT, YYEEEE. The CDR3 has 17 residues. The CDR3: CASSLFGDSSGGETQYF. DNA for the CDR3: TGTGCCAGCAGCTTGTTTGGTGATTCTAGCGGGGGGGAGACCCAGTACTTC.